This entry lists 12 T cell receptor beta chains sequenced from one sample in a study of monozygotic twins with inflammatory bowel disease. With the 5' RACE reads reprocessed, TCRdb shows one record per CDR3 protein and no DNA. This sample contains about 450,000 distinct CDR3 sequences. Sequencing used blood. The receptors stem from a human donor with ulcerative colitis or Crohn's disease, or a healthy co-twin of an affected twin (not recorded which).

The genes are TRBV9 and TRBJ2-3; TCRdb outputs TRBD2, but without DNA this stays unchecked. The germline CDR1 and CDR2 sequences are SGDLS and YYNGEE. The CDR3 has 16 residues. CDR3 in amino acids: CASTPGTSGHTDTQYF.

This chain connects TRBV9 to TRBJ1-3; the D call from TCRdb, TRBD1, cannot be confirmed without DNA. The length of the CDR3 is 15 residues. From germline, CDR1 is SGDLS and CDR2 YYNGEE. The CDR3 loop is CASSATGGSGNTIYF.

The chain is built from TRBV30 and TRBJ2-1; TCRdb names TRBD2, which stays unverified in the absence of DNA. Germline assignment: CDR1 GTSNPN and CDR2 SVGIG (reference sequence). This CDR3 contains 15 residues. CDR3 residues: CAWSGTSGRASEQFF.

V gene TRBV28 combines with J gene TRBJ1-5; TCRdb selects TRBD1, and the lack of DNA leaves this call unchecked. Per germline, CDR1 MDHEN and CDR2 SYDVKM. CDR3 length: 16 amino acids. The CDR3 reads CASSSQTGGSNQPQHF.

This chain uses TRBV7-2 with TRBJ1-1. CDR1 SGHTA and CDR2 FQGNSA come from the germline V gene. The CDR3 sequence is 15 residues long. CDR3 residues: CASSSRASMNTEAFF.

The chain employs TRBV29-1 and TRBJ1-4; checking the TCRdb D call of TRBD1 is not possible without DNA. This CDR3 is 15 amino acids long. Germline CDR1 and CDR2: SQVTM and ANQGSEA. The CDR3 sequence is CSVEATGGRGEKLFF.

The chain couples TRBV24-1 to TRBJ2-5; TCRdb designates TRBD1, a call that cannot be tested without DNA. Germline-derived CDR1 and CDR2 are KGHDR and SFDVKD. The CDR3 length is 15 residues. Here the CDR3 reads CATSKDRVWKETQYF.

The chain couples TRBV5-1 to TRBJ2-5; as DNA is missing, the TRBD2 call by TCRdb cannot be tested. This CDR3 has 18 residues. The germline gives CDR1 SGHRS, CDR2 YFSETQ. CDR3 protein: CASSLEWRGATPGKTQYF.

CDR3: CASSYGQGPTYEQYF. This chain uses TRBV28 with TRBJ2-7; TCRdb selects TRBD2, and the lack of DNA leaves this call unchecked. Per the germline V gene, CDR1 is MDHEN and CDR2 is SYDVKM. The CDR3 has 15 residues.

The rearrangement joins TRBV20-1 to TRBJ2-5; TCRdb's D call, TRBD1, is unchecked because there is no DNA. Per the germline V gene, CDR1 is DFQATT and CDR2 is SNEGSKA (reference sequence). The CDR3 loop spans 15 amino acids. Here the CDR3 reads CSARDLGRALETQYF.

The genes are TRBV18 and TRBJ2-7; the TRBD1 assignment by TCRdb is unverifiable without DNA. The CDR3 has 13 residues. Germline V gene sequence: CDR1 KGHSH, CDR2 LQKENI. The CDR3 protein is CASSRDRAYEQYF.

The V call is TRBV20-1, the J call TRBJ2-1. Germline CDR1 is DFQATT and CDR2 is SNEGSKA (reference sequence). CDR3 length equals 16 residues. The CDR3 is CSARANDVLSYNEQFF.